The 12 T cell receptor beta chains below all came from one sample that was sequenced in a study of cytomegalovirus exposure and HLA in healthy donors. Primers for the PCR totalled 60 Vbeta and 13 Jbeta. The data were produced by immunoSEQ multiplex PCR, yet TCRdb's version contains in-frame clones alone and is incomplete. The sample records 150,000 to 170,000 clones, about 80% being singletons. Sequencing was done on a sample of PBMCs. The receptors stem from a man aged 30 to 45 in good health and CMV-seropositive.

The chain joins TRBV2 to TRBJ2-5, with TRBD2 matching 9 bases. J was trimmed by 5 bases and V by 5 bases; bases with no gene match: 9. CDR1 SNHLY and CDR2 FYNNEI come from the germline V gene. The CDR3 spans 15 residues. For the CDR3, the DNA is TGTGCCAGCAGTCTTGGCGGGAGGGCCCTCGAGACCCAGTACTTC. It specifies CASSLGGRALETQYF.

V and J are TRBV18 and TRBJ1-2; a weak D match, TRBD1 (6 bases). Germline V lookup: CDR1 KGHSH, CDR2 LQKENI. V was shortened by 2 bases and J by 3 bases, with 10 bases between the two germline ends. The CDR3 length is 14 residues. In DNA form, the CDR3 reads TGTGCCAGCTCACCAAGTACAGGGCACTATGGCTACACCTTC. Translation: CASSPSTGHYGYTF.

The chain uses TRBV5-6 and TRBJ2-1; 7 bases are a match to TRBD2. CDR3 size: 15 residues. V was pared by 5 bases and J by 0 bases, with 5 bases of the junction left unmatched. CDR1 is SGHDT, CDR2 YYEEEE, per germline. The CDR3 loop is CASREGLSSYNEQFF. CDR3 sequence (DNA): TGTGCCAGCAGGGAGGGACTAAGCTCCTACAATGAGCAGTTCTTC.

This clone was recorded only once. The V and J genes are TRBV6-5 and TRBJ2-5, with 7 bases that match TRBD2. CDR3 size: 14 residues. Trimming cost V 6 bases and J 4 bases; bases outside gene matches: 8. Germline V lookup: CDR1 MNHEY, CDR2 SVGAGI. The CDR3, as DNA: TGTGCCAGCAGACCCCTTTCTAGCGGAGAGACCCAGTACTTC. The encoded protein is CASRPLSSGETQYF.

The J gene is TRBJ1-1, the V gene TRBV5-1; unclear D gene. CDR1 SGHRS and CDR2 YFSETQ come from the germline V gene. Trimming shortened V by 4 bases and J by 5 bases, and 12 bases separated the two germline ends. The CDR3 length is 13 residues. CDR3 region: CASSPREETEAFF. DNA of the CDR3: TGCGCCAGCAGCCCCCGGGAGGAGACTGAAGCTTTCTTT.

The CDR3: CASRSSGSIFKVVGADTQYF. The CDR3 DNA sequence: TGCGCCAGCAGGAGTAGCGGGAGTATCTTCAAGGTCGTAGGGGCAGATACGCAGTATTTT. The rearrangement uses TRBV5-1 and TRBJ2-3; 9 nucleotides match TRBD2. V shed 5 bases and J 4 bases; nucleotides not matched to a gene: 23. This CDR3 is built from 20 residues. CDR1 SGHRS and CDR2 YFSETQ come from the germline V gene.

Only one count was recorded for this clone. The V gene is TRBV28, the J gene TRBJ2-1, with 8 bases matching TRBD2. The CDR3 length is 15 residues. After removal of 6 bases from V and 8 bases from J, the junction contained 12 bases not matched to a gene. Germline assignment: CDR1 MDHEN and CDR2 SYDVKM. CDR3 loop: CASSPAGVLSDEQFF. DNA of the CDR3: TGTGCCAGCAGCCCAGCGGGAGTTTTATCTGATGAGCAGTTCTTC.

The rearrangement links TRBV5-4 to TRBJ2-1; D is perhaps TRBD2 (7 bases). Germline CDR1 and CDR2: SGHNT and YYREEE (reference sequence). The CDR3 is 15 amino acids. V shed 4 bases and J shed 7 bases, with 18 bases lying between them. The CDR3 spells CASSPGYGRGNEQFF. The CDR3 coding sequence is TGTGCCAGCAGCCCAGGATATGGGAGGGGGAATGAGCAGTTCTTC.

This chain joins TRBV10-1 and TRBJ1-1, with TRBD1 identical over 7 bases. V gave up 4 bases and J gave up 4 bases; unmatched junction bases: 3. The CDR3 totals 13 residues. Germline CDR1 and CDR2: WNHNN and SYGVQD (reference sequence). CDR3 DNA sequence: TGCGCCAGCAGTGGACAGGGATTCACTGAAGCTTTCTTT. This encodes CASSGQGFTEAFF.

The chain recombines TRBV5-1 with TRBJ2-7; 12 bases are a match to TRBD2. The CDR3 runs to 14 residues. V shed 0 bases and J 6 bases; nucleotides not matched to a gene: 1. Germline values: CDR1 SGHRS, CDR2 YFSETQ. DNA of the CDR3: TGCGCCAGCAGCTTGGAACTAGCGGGAGGCGAGCAGTACTTC. The encoded protein is CASSLELAGGEQYF. The entire variable domain, with the rest obtained from reference TRBV5-1 and TRBJ2-7, is as follows: KAGVTQTPRYLIKTRGQQVTLSCSPISGHRSVSWYQQTPGQGLQFLFEYFSETQRNKGNFPGRFSGRQFSNSRSEMNVSTLELGDSALYLCASSLELAGGEQYFGPGTRLTVT.

A few counts support this clone. The J gene is TRBJ2-7, the V gene TRBV28; maybe TRBD2 (6 bases). Looked up from germline, CDR1 is MDHEN and CDR2 is SYDVKM. Trimming cost V 11 bases and J 0 bases, with 11 bases left between them. The CDR3 is made up of 12 amino acids. CDR3 DNA: TGTGCCCGCCAGGGACTCTCCTACGAGCAGTACTTC. It translates to CARQGLSYEQYF.

The genes are TRBV6-1 and TRBJ1-5; TRBD1 might be the D (6 bases). The germline CDR1 and CDR2 sequences are MNHNS and SASEGT. V lost 2 bases, J lost 5 bases, and 13 bases lay in between. The CDR3 sequence is 15 residues long. The CDR3 spells CASSENTGTHQPQHF. The DNA for the CDR3 is TGTGCCAGCAGTGAAAATACAGGGACGCATCAGCCCCAGCATTTT.